These 2 T cell receptor beta chains were sequenced from one sample in a study of identifying expanded T cells in peripheral blood. The method was immunoSEQ multiplex PCR; TCRdb's version includes in-frame clones alone and lacks a portion of them. The profile shows more than 65,000 clones, 89% of them singletons. The material sequenced was blood. The origin of the receptors is a person aged 18-70 years in good health.

This clone was detected once. V usage is TRBV7-2 and J usage is TRBJ2-3; D not certain. V shed 5 bases and J shed 2 bases, with 5 bases lying between them. The CDR3 contains 12 residues. Germline V gene lookup returns CDR1 SGHTA and CDR2 FQGNSA. The DNA for the CDR3 is TGTGCCAGCAGCGTCTTCACAGATACGCAGTATTTT. It specifies CASSVFTDTQYF. The full variable domain, rest sourced from reference TRBV7-2 and TRBJ2-3, is GAGVSQSPSNKVTEKGKDVELRCDPISGHTALYWYRQSLGQGLEFLIYFQGNSAPDKSGLPSDRFSAERTGGSVSTLTIQRTQQEDSAVYLCASSVFTDTQYFGPGTRLTVL.

The CDR3 sequence: CASSHQGSEGYTF. CDR3 DNA: TGCGCCAGCAGCCACCAGGGAAGTGAAGGCTACACCTTC. The rearrangement links TRBV4-3 to TRBJ1-2; TRBD1 might be the D (5 bases). Deletions cut 3 bases from V and 8 bases from J, with 13 bases between. The CDR3 is made up of 13 amino acids. The germline CDR1 and CDR2 sequences are LGHNA and YSLEER.